The TCR beta chain under discussion was sequenced for a study of technical replicates of blood from a few donors. Libraries were prepared by immunoSEQ multiplex PCR; TCRdb keeps only in-frame clonotypes and omits some of them. This sample yields some 78,000 clones, of which about 92% are seen a single time; approximately 0.37% belongs to the top ten. The source is a human donor in good health. What was sequenced was T cells isolated from PBMCs.

CDR3 residues: CASSQELSRGRRDEQYF. CDR3 sequence (DNA): TGCGCCAGCAGCCAAGAGCTAAGCAGGGGGCGTAGAGACGAGCAGTACTTC. The chain is built from TRBV4-1 and TRBJ2-7; 8 nucleotides line up with TRBD1. Germline V CDR1 and CDR2: MGHRA, YSYEKL. The CDR3 sequence is 17 residues long. The V segment lost 0 bases and the J segment 5 bases; nucleotides outside the gene matches: 12.